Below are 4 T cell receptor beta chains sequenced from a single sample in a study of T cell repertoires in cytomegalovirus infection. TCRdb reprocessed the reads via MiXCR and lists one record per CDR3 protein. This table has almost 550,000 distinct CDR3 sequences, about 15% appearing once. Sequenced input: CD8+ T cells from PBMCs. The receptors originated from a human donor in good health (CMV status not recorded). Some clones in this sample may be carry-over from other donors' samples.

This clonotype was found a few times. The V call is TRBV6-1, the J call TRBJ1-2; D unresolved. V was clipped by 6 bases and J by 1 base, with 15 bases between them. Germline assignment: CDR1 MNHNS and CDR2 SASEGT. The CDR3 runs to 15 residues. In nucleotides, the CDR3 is TGTGCCAGCAGGGGGAAGGAGACCTATAACTATGGCTACACCTTC. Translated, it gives CASRGKETYNYGYTF.

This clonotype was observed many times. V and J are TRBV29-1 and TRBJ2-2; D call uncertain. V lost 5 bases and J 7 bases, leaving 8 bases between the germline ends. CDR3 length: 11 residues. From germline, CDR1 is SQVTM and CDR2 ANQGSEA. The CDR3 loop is CSVPAVGELFF. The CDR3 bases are TGCAGCGTTCCCGCCGTCGGGGAGCTGTTTTTT.

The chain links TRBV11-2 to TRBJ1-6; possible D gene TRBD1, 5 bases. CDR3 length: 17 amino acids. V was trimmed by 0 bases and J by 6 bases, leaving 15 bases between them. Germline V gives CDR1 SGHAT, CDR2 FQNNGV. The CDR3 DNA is TGTGCCAGCAGCTTAGAACGGGGCTTCCCTTTTAATTCACCCCTCCACTTT. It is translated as CASSLERGFPFNSPLHF.

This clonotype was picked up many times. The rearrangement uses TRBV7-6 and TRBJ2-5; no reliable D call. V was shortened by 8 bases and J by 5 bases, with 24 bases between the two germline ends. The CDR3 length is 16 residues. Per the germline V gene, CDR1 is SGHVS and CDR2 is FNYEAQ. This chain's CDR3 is CASGSPPAGLHETQYF. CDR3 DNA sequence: TGTGCCAGCGGAAGTCCGCCAGCCGGGCTCCACGAGACCCAGTACTTC.